These 25 T cell receptor beta chains came from one sample sequenced in a study of beta chain features in type 1 diabetes. cDNA synthesis used the whole RNA isolate, giving expressed TCRB sequences. Only in-frame clones appear in the TCRdb table, and some are missing; sequencing was by immunoSEQ multiplex PCR. The repertoire holds around 300,000 clones, around 16% seen once, with less than 0.02% in the top ten. The study, taken as a whole, reports: For Type 1 diabetes patients, all four CD4+ subsets carried TCRB CDR3s that were moderately but significantly shorter.

What these receptors recognize is not known. Sequencing used naive CD4+ T cells from blood. The receptors shown here come from a man aged 18-30 years with type 1 diabetes.

The sample holds a few counts of this clone. The J gene is TRBJ2-5, the V gene TRBV28; 8 nucleotides align to TRBD1. CDR3 length equals 14 residues. V was pared by 4 bases and J by 4 bases, with 5 bases of the junction left unmatched. Per germline, CDR1 MDHEN and CDR2 SYDVKM. The DNA for the CDR3 is TGTGCCAGCAGTTCGACAGGGGTTAGAGAGACCCAGTACTTC. It codes for CASSSTGVRETQYF.

In this sample, this clone turned up a few times. The genes are TRBV4-2 and TRBJ2-3, with TRBD2 matching over 8 bases. Unmatched junction bases numbered 12, after V lost 3 bases and J lost 4 bases. The CDR3 is made up of 17 amino acids. Germline V gene lookup returns CDR1 LGHNA and CDR2 YNFKEQ. The CDR3, as DNA: TGTGCCAGCAGCCAGGTGGTTGGTAGCGGGACTCCAGATACGCAGTATTTT. It yields the protein CASSQVVGSGTPDTQYF.

The gene calls are TRBV28 and TRBJ2-1; 13 bases are shared with TRBD2. CDR3 size: 18 residues. With 2 bases clipped from V and 7 bases from J, the junction kept 11 bases outside the gene matches. Germline V gene sequence: CDR1 MDHEN, CDR2 SYDVKM. CDR3 nucleotide sequence: TGTGCCAGCAGTTTAGCCTCGGTAGGACTAGCGGGAGCAAATGAGCAGTTCTTC. Its translation: CASSLASVGLAGANEQFF.

The chain has TRBV28 and TRBJ1-2; D is perhaps TRBD1 (6 bases). CDR1 is MDHEN, CDR2 SYDVKM, per germline. Trimming pared 2 bases from V and 1 base from J, leaving 11 bases between. CDR3 size: 15 residues. CDR3 DNA sequence: TGTGCCAGCAGTTTACCACAGGGTTTTAACTATGGCTACACCTTC. It is translated as CASSLPQGFNYGYTF.

In this sample, this clone turned up a few times. The chain is built from TRBV5-4 and TRBJ2-4; 8 nucleotides agree with TRBD2. The CDR3 contains 14 residues. V lost 4 bases, J lost 6 bases, and 6 bases stayed unmatched. Germline V gene data show CDR1 as SGHNT and CDR2 as YYREEE (reference sequence). CDR3 in DNA: TGTGCCAGCAGCCCGACTAGCGATACAAACATTCAGTACTTC. Translation: CASSPTSDTNIQYF.

This chain links TRBV4-3 with TRBJ2-6, with D maybe TRBD1 (5 bases). CDR3 length: 21 amino acids. The germline CDR1 and CDR2 sequences are LGHNA and YSLEER. With 0 bases removed from V and 0 bases from J, the gap between germline ends came to 21 bases. The CDR3 sequence is CASSQDLSGWGGSSGANVLTF. The CDR3 DNA sequence: TGCGCCAGCAGCCAAGATCTATCAGGGTGGGGTGGAAGCTCTGGGGCCAACGTCCTGACTTTC.

The chain is built from TRBV7-2 and TRBJ2-5; no definite D call. V lost 4 bases and J 5 bases, leaving 20 bases between the germline ends. The CDR3 contains 16 residues. Germline-derived CDR1 and CDR2 are SGHTA and FQGNSA. CDR3 bases: TGTGCCAGCAGCTCCCAGATTCGAAGTGTCGGGGAGACCCAGTACTTC. Translation gives CASSSQIRSVGETQYF.

In this sample, this clone turned up a few times. V gene TRBV5-1 combines with J gene TRBJ2-1, with 9 bases fitting TRBD2. The CDR3 is made up of 16 amino acids. The trim removed 3 bases at V and 9 bases at J, leaving 13 bases unmatched. CDR1 and CDR2 from the germline V gene are SGHRS and YFSETQ. CDR3 bases: TGCGCCAGCAGCTGGGGGTCGGCGGGGGGGCCCGGTGAGCAGTTCTTC. Protein sequence: CASSWGSAGGPGEQFF.

This clone has a handful of counts. At the DNA level, this CDR3 is encoded by other sequences in the same sample as well. This chain connects TRBV30 to TRBJ2-1; no firm D call. From germline, CDR1 is GTSNPN and CDR2 SVGIG (reference sequence). This CDR3 has 12 residues. Trimming stripped 2 bases from V and 6 bases from J, with 8 bases between. The CDR3 loop reads CAWSSLANEQFF. As DNA, the CDR3 is TGTGCCTGGAGTTCTTTGGCCAATGAGCAGTTCTTC.

The chain couples TRBV19 to TRBJ1-4, with unresolved D. Looked up from germline, CDR1 is LNHDA and CDR2 is SQIVND (reference sequence). Trimming took 6 bases from V and 7 from J, leaving 9 bases between them. This CDR3 comprises 12 residues. Written as DNA, the CDR3 is TGTGCCAGTAGGCAGTCGGGTGAAAAACTGTTTTTT. Translation gives CASRQSGEKLFF.

The rearrangement links TRBV6-5 to TRBJ1-1; no clear D gene. Germline V lookup: CDR1 MNHEY, CDR2 SVGAGI. V was trimmed by 0 bases and J by 2 bases, leaving 7 bases between them. There are 14 residues in the CDR3. DNA of the CDR3: TGTGCCAGCAGTTACTCCCTAGGAAACACTGAAGCTTTCTTT. Its protein product is CASSYSLGNTEAFF.

The sample holds a few counts of this clone. The rearrangement links TRBV7-2 to TRBJ2-3; a weak D match, TRBD2 (6 bases). The CDR3 covers 18 residues. Germline V gene sequence: CDR1 SGHTA, CDR2 FQGNSA. Trimming cost V 5 bases and J 6 bases, with 27 bases left between them. The CDR3 DNA follows: TGTGCCAGCAGCCCTTCGGTGGGGCTAGCGCTAAGAGGGGATACGCAGTATTTT. Translating it yields CASSPSVGLALRGDTQYF.

This clone occurred a few times. The chain recombines TRBV7-2 with TRBJ1-5; no clear D gene. V was pared by 5 bases and J by 7 bases, with 15 bases between. The germline CDR1 and CDR2 sequences are SGHTA and FQGNSA. This CDR3 contains 14 residues. CDR3 residues: CASSQYGVSQPQHF. The CDR3 DNA reads TGTGCCAGCAGCCAGTACGGGGTTTCGCAGCCCCAGCATTTT.

This clone was seen a handful of times. V and J are TRBV5-1 and TRBJ1-2; 8 nucleotides line up with TRBD1. V lost 4 bases to trimming and J lost 4 bases; unmatched junction nucleotides: 9. This CDR3 has 15 amino acids. CDR1 is SGHRS, CDR2 YFSETQ, per germline. CDR3 amino acids: CASSEVTGVGYGYTF. CDR3 nucleotide sequence: TGCGCCAGCAGCGAGGTGACAGGGGTTGGCTATGGCTACACCTTC.

The rearrangement joins TRBV5-6 to TRBJ2-7; possible D gene TRBD1, 5 bases. Germline loops: CDR1 SGHDT, CDR2 YYEEEE. Trimming cost V 2 bases and J 6 bases, with 9 bases left between them. The CDR3 contains 12 residues. CDR3 bases: TGTGCCAGCAGCTTTACAGGTTCCGAGCAGTACTTC. The encoded protein is CASSFTGSEQYF.

This chain joins TRBV6-6 and TRBJ2-5; D might be TRBD2 (5 bases). Trimming cost V 8 bases and J 3 bases, with 13 bases left between them. Germline loops: CDR1 MNHNY, CDR2 SVGAGI (reference sequence). The CDR3 spans 13 residues. CDR3 in amino acids: CASRRELEETQYF. Here the CDR3 DNA reads TGTGCCAGCCGTAGGGAGCTGGAAGAGACCCAGTACTTC.

The genes are TRBV7-9 and TRBJ2-3, with TRBD1 matching 9 bases. The CDR3 has 15 residues. V lost 5 bases and J lost 6; bases outside the gene matches: 9. Germline V gene data show CDR1 as SEHNR and CDR2 as FQNEAQ (reference sequence). DNA of the CDR3: TGTGCCAGCAGCCGCCGGGACAGGGTGGCCGATACGCAGTATTTT. As protein: CASSRRDRVADTQYF.

This clone was detected only a few times. In DNA, the CDR3 is TGTGCCAGCAGCCAAGACAGAGCGGAGACCCAGTACTTC. Amino acid sequence: CASSQDRAETQYF. This chain uses TRBV14 with TRBJ2-5; D remains ambiguous. The CDR3 length is 13 residues. V was trimmed by 0 bases and J by 5 bases, leaving 7 bases between them. Germline V lookup: CDR1 SGHDN, CDR2 FVKESK.

This chain connects TRBV2 to TRBJ2-7; 7 bases are a match to TRBD1. Unmatched junction bases numbered 9, after V lost 10 bases and J lost 0 bases. Germline CDR1 and CDR2: SNHLY and FYNNEI. The CDR3 is made up of 14 amino acids. CDR3 nucleotides: TGTGCCACCCTACAGGACAGGCACTCCTACGAGCAGTACTTC. Protein sequence: CATLQDRHSYEQYF.

This sequence joins TRBV5-6 and TRBJ1-1; D not certain. This CDR3 region has 14 residues. The germline V gene encodes CDR1 SGHDT and CDR2 YYEEEE. Between the trimmed V and J ends, which lost 4 bases and 0 bases, there was a span of 10 bases. The DNA for the CDR3 is TGTGCCAGCAGCCCTGGGAGGATGAACACTGAAGCTTTCTTT. Translated, it gives CASSPGRMNTEAFF. Full variable domain (remainder filled in from reference TRBV5-6 and TRBJ1-1): DAGVTQSPTHLIKTRGQQVTLRCSPKSGHDTVSWYQQALGQGPQFIFQYYEEEERQRGNFPDRFSGHQFPNYSSELNVNALLLGDSALYLCASSPGRMNTEAFFGQGTRLTVV.

This sequence joins TRBV5-1 and TRBJ2-2; D may be TRBD1 (6 bases). Between the trimmed V and J ends, which lost 1 base and 1 base, there was a span of 8 bases. Germline CDR1 reads SGHRS; CDR2 reads YFSETQ. This CDR3 contains 15 residues. The CDR3 reads CASSLWTENTGELFF. CDR3 nucleotide sequence: TGCGCCAGCAGCTTGTGGACAGAGAACACCGGGGAGCTGTTTTTT.

The chain has TRBV5-6 and TRBJ2-7; D gene uncertain. Germline loops: CDR1 SGHDT, CDR2 YYEEEE. V was cut by 4 bases and J by 4 bases, with 6 bases left in between. The CDR3 has 11 residues. In nucleotides, the CDR3 is TGTGCCAGCAGCCGAGAGTACGAGCAGTACTTC. Its translation: CASSREYEQYF. Supplemented by reference TRBV5-6 and TRBJ2-7, the full variable domain reads DAGVTQSPTHLIKTRGQQVTLRCSPKSGHDTVSWYQQALGQGPQFIFQYYEEEERQRGNFPDRFSGHQFPNYSSELNVNALLLGDSALYLCASSREYEQYFGPGTRLTVT.

The rearrangement uses TRBV29-1 and TRBJ2-5, with D tentatively TRBD2 (5 bases). The CDR3 consists of 13 residues. From germline, CDR1 is SQVTM and CDR2 ANQGSEA. Trimming took off 3 bases at V and 4 bases at J, with 12 bases between the two ends. CDR3 sequence reads: CSVEPSFPETQYF. CDR3 nucleotide sequence: TGCAGCGTTGAGCCTAGCTTCCCAGAGACCCAGTACTTC.

The DNA of the CDR3 is TGTGCCAGCAGCGTAGTCGCTTTGAGGACTAGCGGGGGAAATGAGCAGTTCTTC. This gives the protein CASSVVALRTSGGNEQFF. The V gene is TRBV9, the J gene TRBJ2-1, with 13 nucleotides matching TRBD2. Looked up from germline, CDR1 is SGDLS and CDR2 is YYNGEE. The CDR3 totals 18 residues. The trim removed 0 bases at V and 7 bases at J, leaving 10 bases unmatched. Full variable domain (remainder filled in from reference TRBV9 and TRBJ2-1): DSGVTQTPKHLITATGQRVTLRCSPRSGDLSVYWYQQSLDQGLQFLIQYYNGEERAKGNILERFSAQQFPDLHSELNLSSLELGDSALYFCASSVVALRTSGGNEQFFGPGTRLTVL.

V gene TRBV6-1 combines with J gene TRBJ2-2; TRBD1 matches 9 bases. This CDR3 has 14 amino acids. The trim removed 11 bases at V and 1 base at J, leaving 5 bases unmatched. CDR1 MNHNS and CDR2 SASEGT come from the germline V gene. CDR3 amino acids: CAAQGALNTGELFF. The CDR3 DNA sequence: TGTGCCGCACAGGGGGCGCTGAACACCGGGGAGCTGTTTTTT.